The present TCR beta chain was sequenced within a study of PD-L1 blockade in urothelial cancer. Libraries were prepared by immunoSEQ multiplex PCR; TCRdb keeps only in-frame clonotypes and omits some of them. Of tens of thousands of clones in the sample, 65% to 85% were seen once. Germline V gene lookup returns CDR1 SGHTA and CDR2 FQGNSA. The CDR3 has 16 amino acids. J gave up 4 bases and V 5 bases, and 8 bases lay outside the gene matches. Time point denoted: pretreatment peripheral blood. The source of this sequence is a man in his sixties with urothelial cancer. This sequence joins TRBV7-2 and TRBJ2-1; TRBD1 agrees at 10 bases. The material sequenced was PBMCs, taken around atezolizumab (anti-PD-L1) treatment. The CDR3 here is CASSLMRDRGYNEQFF. DNA for the CDR3: TGTGCCAGCAGCCTGATGCGGGACAGGGGTTACAATGAGCAGTTCTTC.